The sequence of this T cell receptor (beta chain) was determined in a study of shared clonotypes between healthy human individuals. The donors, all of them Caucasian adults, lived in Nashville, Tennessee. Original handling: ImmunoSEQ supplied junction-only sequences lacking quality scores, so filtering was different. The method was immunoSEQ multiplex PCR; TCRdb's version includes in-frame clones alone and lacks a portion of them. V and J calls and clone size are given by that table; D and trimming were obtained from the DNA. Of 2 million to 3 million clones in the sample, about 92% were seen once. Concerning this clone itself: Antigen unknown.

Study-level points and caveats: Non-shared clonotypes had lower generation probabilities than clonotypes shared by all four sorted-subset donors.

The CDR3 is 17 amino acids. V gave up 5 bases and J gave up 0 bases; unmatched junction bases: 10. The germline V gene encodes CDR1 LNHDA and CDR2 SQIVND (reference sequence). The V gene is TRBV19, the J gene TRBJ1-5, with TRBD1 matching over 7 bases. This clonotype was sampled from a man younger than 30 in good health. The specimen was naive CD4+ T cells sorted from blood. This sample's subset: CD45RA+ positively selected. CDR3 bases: TGTGCCAGTAGTGTACAGGGGACCACCGTTAGCAATCAGCCCCAGCATTTT. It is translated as CASSVQGTTVSNQPQHF.